The 26 T cell receptor beta chains presented below share a single source sample, sequenced in a study of type 1 and type 2 diabetes patients. PCR was run on genomic DNA. Amplification of the beta chain CDR3 used 30 forward and 13 reverse multiplex primers. TCRdb reanalysed the multiplex PCR reads using MiXCR and keeps one entry per CDR3 protein. The sample comprises about 290,000 distinct CDR3 sequences, roughly 48% of which are singletons, and roughly 13% rests with the top ten. The specimen sequenced was peripheral blood mononuclear cells (PBMCs). These receptors were taken from a man between 18 and 35 years old with type 2 diabetes.

This clonotype occurred a few times. The chain carries TRBV10-3 and TRBJ1-1; 9 nucleotides match TRBD1. V shed 0 bases, J shed 1 base, and the junction held 6 bases outside the gene matches. The length of the CDR3 is 17 residues. Germline CDR1 reads ENHRY; CDR2 reads SYGVKD. The CDR3, as DNA: TGTGCCATCAGTGAGTCTAACAGGGGGCTGGGGAACACTGAAGCTTTCTTT. Amino acid sequence: CAISESNRGLGNTEAFF.

This clonotype was observed a few times. This CDR3 is CASSWDGSGEKLFF. CDR3 DNA sequence: TGTGCCAGCAGTTGGGACGGCTCCGGTGAAAAACTGTTTTTT. The V and J genes are TRBV6-5 and TRBJ1-4; possible D gene TRBD1, 5 bases. The germline V gene encodes CDR1 MNHEY and CDR2 SVGAGI. The CDR3 has 14 amino acids. The ends were cut back, 4 bases at V and 7 bases at J, with 13 bases in the middle.

The chain recombines TRBV28 with TRBJ2-7; no reliable D call. Trimming took off 4 bases at V and 6 bases at J, with 19 bases between the two ends. Germline-derived CDR1 and CDR2 are MDHEN and SYDVKM. The CDR3 sequence is 15 residues long. CDR3 bases: TGTGCCAGCAGTTCTCCTCGGACGAGCTGGTCCGAGCAGTACTTC. Protein sequence: CASSSPRTSWSEQYF.

The chain has TRBV2 and TRBJ2-1; 7 nucleotides match TRBD1. In germline, CDR1 is SNHLY, CDR2 FYNNEI. The ends lost 5 bases at V and 5 bases at J; junction bases unmatched: 6. This CDR3 contains 14 residues. This chain's CDR3 is CASSFKGANNEQFF. The DNA of the CDR3 is TGTGCCAGCAGTTTCAAGGGGGCAAACAATGAGCAGTTCTTC.

J is TRBJ1-1 and V is TRBV20-1; D remains unclear. The CDR3 runs to 14 residues. With 3 bases removed from V and 1 base from J, the gap between germline ends came to 12 bases. CDR1 is DFQATT and CDR2 is SNEGSKA in the germline V gene (reference sequence). The CDR3 loop reads CSASEVLPNTEAFF. DNA for the CDR3: TGCAGTGCTAGTGAGGTCCTCCCGAACACTGAAGCTTTCTTT.

This clonotype was counted many times. The chain carries TRBV2 and TRBJ1-1, with D maybe TRBD1 (6 bases). This CDR3 comprises 14 residues. The ends were cut back, 5 bases at V and 1 base at J, with 11 bases in the middle. The germline V gene has CDR1 SNHLY and CDR2 FYNNEI. This chain's CDR3 is CASSPGQQNTEAFF. The CDR3 nucleotides are TGTGCCAGCAGTCCCGGACAGCAGAACACTGAAGCTTTCTTT.

This chain links TRBV28 with TRBJ2-7; TRBD2 matches at 8 bases. CDR3 size: 16 residues. Germline lookup yields CDR1 MDHEN and CDR2 SYDVKM. V lost 2 bases, J lost 0 bases, and 6 bases stayed unmatched. Here the CDR3 DNA reads TGTGCCAGCAGTTTAGCCGGGAGGGGAGTCTCCTACGAGCAGTACTTC. Translating gives CASSLAGRGVSYEQYF.

A note on this clonotype: The CDR3 does not close with the conserved phenylalanine or tryptophan, likely indicating a read error. V gene TRBV10-3 combines with J gene TRBJ1-2; 7 positions agree with TRBD1. The CDR3 has 15 residues. Losses at the gene ends were 10 bases for V and 7 bases for J; bases not matched to a gene: 18. Germline V CDR1 and CDR2: ENHRY, SYGVKD. CDR3 amino acids: CASTHLQGMTSGYTL. In DNA, the CDR3 is TGTGCCAGCACCCACTTACAGGGGATGACGTCTGGCTACACCCTC.

The chain joins TRBV10-3 to TRBJ2-7, with TRBD1 identical over 9 bases. The J segment lost 4 bases and the V segment lost 7 bases, leaving 8 bases of the junction unmatched. CDR1 ENHRY and CDR2 SYGVKD come from the germline V gene. There are 14 residues in the CDR3. The CDR3 sequence is CAINAGTGSYEQYF. CDR3 sequence (DNA): TGTGCCATCAATGCCGGGACAGGGTCTTACGAGCAGTACTTC.

The CDR3 bases are TGTGCCAGCAGCCCAAAAGGAGCCCACCCCACCTTGGGCTATGGCTACACCTTC. It encodes CASSPKGAHPTLGYGYTF. The chain has TRBV11-2 and TRBJ1-2, with unresolved D. V was clipped by 5 bases and J by 4 bases, with 26 bases between them. Germline V gene sequence: CDR1 SGHAT, CDR2 FQNNGV. CDR3 size: 18 residues.

The chain uses TRBV7-3 and TRBJ2-3; 10 nucleotides match TRBD2. V lost 3 bases, J lost 7 bases, and 4 bases stayed unmatched. Germline V gene data show CDR1 as SGHTA and CDR2 as FQGTGA. This CDR3 spans 14 amino acids. Here the CDR3 DNA reads TGTGCCAGCAGCTTGGGACTAGCGACTTATACGCAGTATTTT. Translation: CASSLGLATYTQYF.

Comments on this clonotype: One end of the junction does not line up with germline, which may come from a read error. The chain recombines TRBV7-8 with TRBJ1-5; D remains ambiguous. The CDR3 spans 15 residues. The germline CDR1 and CDR2 sequences are SGHVS and FQNEAQ. CDR3 residues: CVSSQVADPNQPQHF. The CDR3 DNA reads TGTGTCAGCAGCCAAGTGGCGGATCCCAATCAGCCCCAGCATTTT.

This clonotype was observed a few times. The rearrangement links TRBV15 to TRBJ1-3; D remains unclear. Germline V CDR1 and CDR2: LNHNV, YYDKDF (reference sequence). The CDR3 spans 14 residues. Deletions cut 9 bases from V and 3 bases from J, with 15 bases between. CDR3 amino acids: CATHGEGDGNTIYF. CDR3 sequence (DNA): TGTGCCACTCATGGCGAGGGAGATGGAAACACCATATATTTT. The full variable domain, its missing parts supplied by reference TRBV15 and TRBJ1-3, is DAMVIQNPRYQVTQFGKPVTLSCSQTLNHNVMYWYQQKSSQAPKLLFHYYDKDFNNEADTPDNFQSRRPNTSFCFLDIRSPGLGDTAMYLCATHGEGDGNTIYFGEGSWLTVV.

CDR3 DNA: TGTGCCAGCAGTTACTCACTCGGCAGGGGCATTTGGGGCTACACCTTC. This gives the protein CASSYSLGRGIWGYTF. The genes are TRBV6-5 and TRBJ1-2, with D perhaps matching TRBD1 (6 bases). The length of the CDR3 is 16 residues. Trimming took off 0 bases at V and 8 bases at J, with 19 bases between the two ends. CDR1 MNHEY and CDR2 SVGAGI come from the germline V gene.

This clonotype has a handful of counts. The rearrangement joins TRBV14 to TRBJ2-5; maybe TRBD1 (6 bases). V dropped 1 base and J dropped 4 bases, with 13 bases sitting between them. From germline, CDR1 is SGHDN and CDR2 FVKESK. This CDR3 contains 15 residues. Here the CDR3 DNA reads TGTGCCAGCAGCCAAGTGAAAGGCAGGGGAGAGACCCAGTACTTC. It codes for CASSQVKGRGETQYF.

V usage is TRBV29-1 and J usage is TRBJ2-3; TRBD1 matches at 8 bases. The V gene's germline CDR1 is SQVTM and CDR2 ANQGSEA. V dropped 8 bases and J dropped 6; count of bases not matched to a gene: 13. The CDR3 is made up of 14 amino acids. The CDR3 sequence: CSFTQDRVADTQYF. DNA for the CDR3: TGCAGCTTCACCCAGGACAGGGTAGCGGATACGCAGTATTTT.

This clonotype occurred a few times. The chain employs TRBV19 and TRBJ1-2, with D possibly matching TRBD1 (6 bases). CDR3 size: 12 residues. Deletions cut 9 bases from V and 4 bases from J, with 12 bases between. Germline values: CDR1 LNHDA, CDR2 SQIVND (reference sequence). The CDR3, as DNA: TGTGCCAGCTCAGGGGACCGCTATGGCTACACCTTC. Translation: CASSGDRYGYTF.

In this sample, this clonotype turned up many times. V and J are TRBV25-1 and TRBJ1-1, with D perhaps TRBD1 (5 bases). Germline CDR1 is MGHDK and CDR2 is SYGVNS. CDR3 length equals 16 residues. Between the trimmed V and J ends, which lost 0 bases and 4 bases, there was a span of 15 bases. This CDR3 is CASSEYPGGEGTEAFF. The CDR3 DNA reads TGTGCCAGCAGTGAATACCCGGGAGGGGAGGGCACTGAAGCTTTCTTT. Complete variable domain (other parts from reference TRBV25-1 and TRBJ1-1): EADIYQTPRYLVIGTGKKITLECSQTMGHDKMYWYQQDPGMELHLIHYSYGVNSTEKGDLSSESTVSRIRTEHFPLTLESARPSHTSQYLCASSEYPGGEGTEAFFGQGTRLTVV.

V gene TRBV28 combines with J gene TRBJ1-1; D not certain. Between the trimmed V and J ends, which lost 4 bases and 2 bases, there was a span of 14 bases. Per the germline V gene, CDR1 is MDHEN and CDR2 is SYDVKM. The CDR3 has 15 amino acids. CDR3 protein: CASSSLSGVNTEAFF. The CDR3 DNA reads TGTGCCAGCAGTTCCCTGAGCGGGGTTAACACTGAAGCTTTCTTT.

As to this clonotype: An end of the junction differs from the germline gene, which may be a read error. J is TRBJ1-5 and V is TRBV10-1, with 8 bases fitting TRBD1. This CDR3 has 16 amino acids. Germline V gives CDR1 WNHNN, CDR2 SYGVQD (reference sequence). CDR3 DNA: TGCGCCAGCAGTACGGCATCAGGGGGCGAAGGTCAGCCCCGGCATTTT. Amino acids: CASSTASGGEGQPRHF.

This clonotype has a handful of counts. The V call is TRBV29-1, the J call TRBJ1-1; 8 bases are shared with TRBD1. CDR1 is SQVTM, CDR2 ANQGSEA, per germline. Trimming cost V 6 bases and J 3 bases; bases outside gene matches: 6. CDR3 length: 13 amino acids. The CDR3 bases are TGCAGCGTAAGGACAGGGTTTGACACTGAAGCTTTCTTT. Amino acid sequence: CSVRTGFDTEAFF.

The chain carries TRBV7-9 and TRBJ2-7; 7 positions agree with TRBD1. CDR1 and CDR2 (germline): SEHNR, FQNEAQ (reference sequence). CDR3 size: 15 residues. V gave up 5 bases and J gave up 3 bases; unmatched junction bases: 10. CDR3 region: CASSREWTGDYEQYF. The DNA for the CDR3 is TGTGCCAGCAGCCGTGAATGGACAGGTGACTACGAGCAGTACTTC.

In its sample, this clonotype was seen a few times. The chain uses TRBV6-1 and TRBJ1-1, with D hard to call. V lost 1 base, J lost 3 bases, and 9 bases lay in between. This CDR3 spans 14 amino acids. Germline CDR1 and CDR2: MNHNS and SASEGT. CDR3 in amino acids: CASSEVIGHTEAFF. CDR3 coding DNA: TGTGCCAGCAGTGAAGTAATAGGACACACTGAAGCTTTCTTT.

This clonotype came up a few times. The gene calls are TRBV10-2 and TRBJ2-7; D not resolved. The V gene lost 9 bases and the J gene lost 6 bases, with 21 bases spanning the gap. The CDR3 sequence is 14 residues long. Germline assignment: CDR1 WSHSY and CDR2 SAAADI. CDR3 sequence (DNA): TGCGCCAGTAGACGCGGATCTCAGGCCCTCGAGCAGTACTTC. Its protein is CASRRGSQALEQYF.

This clonotype has ten or more counts. The rearrangement joins TRBV7-2 to TRBJ1-5; D unresolved. CDR3 size: 14 residues. V lost 5 bases and J 2 bases, leaving 10 bases between the germline ends. CDR1 SGHTA and CDR2 FQGNSA come from the germline V gene. The CDR3 DNA reads TGTGCCAGCAGCCCAGCCCCTGGCAATCAGCCCCAGCATTTT. It codes for CASSPAPGNQPQHF.

This clonotype has more than one count but fewer than ten. This chain uses TRBV15 with TRBJ2-2; 7 nucleotides match TRBD1. CDR1 and CDR2 (germline): LNHNV, YYDKDF (reference sequence). The length of the CDR3 is 15 residues. The J segment lost 7 bases and the V segment lost 3 bases, leaving 8 bases of the junction unmatched. The CDR3 nucleotides are TGTGCCACCAGCAGTGGGCCCAGGACAGGCGGGGAGCTGTTTTTT. Its translation: CATSSGPRTGGELFF.